Below, 13 T cell receptor beta chains from the same sample are listed, as sequenced in a study of blood T cell repertoires in COVID-19. Assay used: immunoSEQ multiplex PCR; TCRdb lists only in-frame clones, some missing. The sample lists around 120,000 clones; 80% to 90% were seen once. Sequenced sample: peripheral blood. The receptors were gathered from a woman between 65 and 79 years old with acute or convalescent COVID-19.

This chain's CDR3 is CASSQFSTGGGEKLFF. CDR3 sequence (DNA): TGTGCCAGCAGCCAATTCTCGACAGGGGGTGGTGAAAAACTGTTTTTT. The gene calls are TRBV14 and TRBJ1-4; 9 bases are shared with TRBD1. Per the germline V gene, CDR1 is SGHDN and CDR2 is FVKESK. V shed 2 bases and J 7 bases; nucleotides not matched to a gene: 8. The CDR3 runs to 16 residues.

The genes are TRBV6-5 and TRBJ1-1; possible D gene TRBD1, 6 bases. CDR1 is MNHEY, CDR2 SVGAGI, per germline. The CDR3 has 16 amino acids. Trimming took off 0 bases at V and 2 bases at J, with 13 bases between the two ends. The CDR3 sequence is CASSYSPGQTNTEAFF. Here the CDR3 DNA reads TGTGCCAGCAGTTACTCGCCCGGACAGACTAACACTGAAGCTTTCTTT.

This rearrangement joins TRBV12-3 or TRBV12-4 to TRBJ2-2, with D unclear. This CDR3 has 12 residues. Trimming left V 3 bases short and J 6 bases short, with 5 bases between. CDR3 sequence (DNA): TGTGCCAGCAGTTTCGAGGCCGGGGAGCTGTTTTTT. Translating gives CASSFEAGELFF.

This chain joins TRBV7-3 and TRBJ2-5; 8 bases are a match to TRBD2. In germline, CDR1 is SGHTA, CDR2 FQGTGA. V lost 6 bases, J lost 5 bases, and 5 bases stayed unmatched. The CDR3 has 13 amino acids. CDR3 nucleotide sequence: TGTGCCAGCAGTTCCGGGGGGGTCGAGACCCAGTACTTC. As protein: CASSSGGVETQYF.

This clone came up once. V and J are TRBV7-9 and TRBJ1-1, with 11 bases identical to TRBD1. J was trimmed by 4 bases and V by 5 bases; bases with no gene match: 9. The CDR3 length is 16 residues. CDR1 is SEHNR and CDR2 is FQNEAQ in the germline V gene (reference sequence). Here the CDR3 DNA reads TGTGCCAGCAGCAAGGACAGGGGGCTGCGTGGCACTGAAGCTTTCTTT. This encodes CASSKDRGLRGTEAFF.

The chain couples TRBV30 to TRBJ1-2, with D tentatively TRBD1 (5 bases). Germline values: CDR1 GTSNPN, CDR2 SVGIG (reference sequence). The V and J ends lost 1 base and 8 bases respectively, with 17 bases between them. The CDR3 covers 14 residues. DNA of the CDR3: TGTGCCTGGAGTGGGGACTTTGGCGGCGGGGGCTACACCTTC. Translating gives CAWSGDFGGGGYTF.

This clone has just a few counts. This chain uses TRBV28 with TRBJ1-6; D call uncertain. Trimming shortened V by 2 bases and J by 7 bases, and 18 bases separated the two germline ends. CDR1 and CDR2 from the germline V gene are MDHEN and SYDVKM. The CDR3 has 17 amino acids. CDR3 sequence: CASSLVGRSVKNSPLHF. CDR3 in DNA: TGTGCCAGCAGTTTAGTCGGCAGGTCGGTTAAAAATTCACCCCTCCACTTT.

This clone has a handful of counts. This chain joins TRBV11-1 and TRBJ2-7, with 7 bases that match TRBD2. V shed 5 bases, J shed 6 bases, and the junction held 10 bases outside the gene matches. CDR3 length: 14 residues. Germline loops: CDR1 SGHAT, CDR2 FQDESV (reference sequence). The DNA for the CDR3 is TGTGCCAGCAGCCTAACGGGGGGTTTCGTCGAGCAGTACTTC. Translating gives CASSLTGGFVEQYF.

The chain employs TRBV4-2 and TRBJ1-3; 7 nucleotides match TRBD1. The germline V gene encodes CDR1 LGHNA and CDR2 YNFKEQ. The CDR3 length is 15 residues. V shed 6 bases, J shed 4 bases, and the junction held 9 bases outside the gene matches. The CDR3 loop reads CASRSPGGFGNTIYF. The CDR3 DNA sequence: TGTGCCAGCAGGTCGCCAGGGGGATTCGGAAACACCATATATTTT.

The chain combines TRBV28 with TRBJ1-6; TRBD1 might be the D (5 bases). Trimming cost V 9 bases and J 0 bases, with 21 bases left between them. The CDR3 loop spans 18 amino acids. Germline V gives CDR1 MDHEN, CDR2 SYDVKM. The CDR3 spells CASGGGSLQSSYNSPLHF. The CDR3 DNA follows: TGTGCCAGTGGGGGGGGGTCACTTCAGAGCTCCTATAATTCACCCCTCCACTTT.

The chain joins TRBV19 to TRBJ1-1; tentatively, D is TRBD1 (5 bases). V was cut by 10 bases and J by 1 base, with 7 bases left in between. In germline, CDR1 is LNHDA, CDR2 SQIVND (reference sequence). This CDR3 contains 11 residues. The chain's CDR3 is CATTGNTEAFF. The CDR3 bases are TGTGCCACCACAGGGAACACTGAAGCTTTCTTT.

At least ten counts were recorded for this clone. The chain recombines TRBV20-1 with TRBJ2-5, with 13 bases aligning to TRBD2. With V trimmed by 3 bases and J by 4 bases, 14 bases remained unmatched. This CDR3 contains 18 residues. Germline CDR1 reads DFQATT; CDR2 reads SNEGSKA (reference sequence). The CDR3 DNA reads as TGCAGTGCTAGTATCCCTCCACTAGCGGGGGGGCCCTCAGAGACCCAGTACTTC. It specifies CSASIPPLAGGPSETQYF.

The rearrangement joins TRBV12-3 or TRBV12-4 to TRBJ1-1; D uncertain. The CDR3 has 13 amino acids. The germline V and J ends were trimmed by 3 bases and 1 base, with 6 bases remaining between them. In nucleotides, the CDR3 is TGTGCCAGCAGTTTCTTCGGGAACACTGAAGCTTTCTTT. It codes for CASSFFGNTEAFF.